The sequence of this TCR beta chain was determined in a study of T-cell memory formation after mild COVID-19. Deletions cut 1 base from V and 0 bases from J, with 11 bases between. This CDR3 is 16 amino acids long. The germline V gene has CDR1 SGHRS and CDR2 YFSETQ. A single record per CDR3 protein comes from TCRdb applying MiXCR to the 5' RACE reads. The sample comprises about 290,000 distinct CDR3 sequences, approximately 15% of which are singletons, and roughly 23% rests with the top ten. The J gene is TRBJ1-3, the V gene TRBV5-1; D is uncertain. The TCR sequence derives from a man aged 18-30 years who had mild COVID-19 (a few samples of this study predate the infection). Cell type and time point are not known. The sequenced sample was PBMCs or a T cell subset sorted from them (not recorded which). The CDR3 DNA reads TGCGCCAGCAGCTTGACCACGGCGGGCTCTGGAAACACCATATATTTT. This encodes CASSLTTAGSGNTIYF.